This entry features one T cell receptor beta chain sequence. The data derive from a study of blood T cell repertoires in COVID-19. The CDR3 is made up of 15 amino acids. The V end lost 3 bases, the J end lost 1 base, and 10 bases lay between the germline ends. Germline lookup yields CDR1 MNHNS and CDR2 SASEGT. Measured with immunoSEQ multiplex PCR; TCRdb has only the in-frame clones, and not every one. The table records 75,000 to 85,000 clones, approximately 85% of them present only once. The sequenced material came from peripheral blood. The sequence derives from a man between 60 and 75 years old with COVID-19, enrolled during active disease. The chain employs TRBV6-1 and TRBJ2-1; D may be TRBD1 (6 bases). CDR3 sequence: CASSDTGLSYNEQFF. The CDR3 nucleotides read TGTGCCAGCAGTGATACAGGGCTATCCTACAATGAGCAGTTCTTC.